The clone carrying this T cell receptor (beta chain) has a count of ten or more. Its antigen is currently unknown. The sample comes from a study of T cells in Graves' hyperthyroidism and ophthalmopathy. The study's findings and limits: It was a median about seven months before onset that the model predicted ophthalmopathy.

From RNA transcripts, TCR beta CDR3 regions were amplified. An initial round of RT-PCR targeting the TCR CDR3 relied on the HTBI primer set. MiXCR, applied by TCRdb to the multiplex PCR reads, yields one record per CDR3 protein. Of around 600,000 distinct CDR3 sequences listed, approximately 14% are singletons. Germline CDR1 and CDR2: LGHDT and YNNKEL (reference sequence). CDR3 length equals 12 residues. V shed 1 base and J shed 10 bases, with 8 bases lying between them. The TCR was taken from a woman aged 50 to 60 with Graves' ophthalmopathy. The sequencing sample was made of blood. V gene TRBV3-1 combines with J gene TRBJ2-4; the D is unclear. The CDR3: CASSQGVEIQYF. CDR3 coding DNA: TGTGCCAGCAGCCAAGGGGTGGAGATTCAGTACTTC.